The 26 T cell receptor beta chains presented below share a single source sample, sequenced in a study of blood T cell repertoires in COVID-19. Libraries were prepared by immunoSEQ multiplex PCR; TCRdb keeps only in-frame clonotypes and omits some of them. This table holds 130,000 or so clones, approximately 89% found once. The sample consisted of peripheral blood. The receptors were sampled from a human donor in a cohort sampled during active COVID-19.

The chain links TRBV9 to TRBJ1-1; D uncertain. This CDR3 region has 13 residues. Trimming left V 0 bases short and J 6 bases short, with 9 bases between. Germline-derived CDR1 and CDR2 are SGDLS and YYNGEE. CDR3 sequence reads: CASSVEWASEAFF. CDR3 sequence (DNA): TGTGCCAGCAGCGTAGAATGGGCATCTGAAGCTTTCTTT.

The genes are TRBV30 and TRBJ1-1; 7 nucleotides align to TRBD1. From germline, CDR1 is GTSNPN and CDR2 SVGIG (reference sequence). Trimming took 2 bases from V and 0 from J; bases not matched to a gene: 0. The CDR3 has 13 residues. CDR3 in DNA: TGTGCCTGGAGTAGGGGGCTGAACACTGAAGCTTTCTTT. It codes for CAWSRGLNTEAFF.

This clone was counted between two and nine times. CDR3 region: CASSIGAGETGDNEQFF. CDR3 in DNA: TGTGCCAGTAGTATAGGAGCGGGAGAAACCGGAGACAATGAGCAGTTCTTC. The rearrangement links TRBV19 to TRBJ2-1, with 8 bases aligning to TRBD2. Germline values: CDR1 LNHDA, CDR2 SQIVND (reference sequence). V gave up 1 base and J gave up 5 bases; unmatched junction bases: 10. CDR3 length: 17 amino acids.

The CDR3 protein is CASNRDRSDTGELFF. As DNA, the CDR3 is TGTGCCAGCAATCGGGACAGGTCCGACACCGGGGAGCTGTTTTTT. The chain joins TRBV7-9 to TRBJ2-2; 8 bases agree with TRBD1. J was trimmed by 3 bases and V by 7 bases; bases with no gene match: 7. The V gene's germline CDR1 is SEHNR and CDR2 FQNEAQ (reference sequence). The CDR3 spans 15 residues.

A few counts support this clone. V usage is TRBV6-5 and J usage is TRBJ2-7; the match to TRBD1 covers 8 bases. The CDR3 is 15 amino acids. Trimming cost V 5 bases and J 5 bases; bases outside gene matches: 11. In germline, CDR1 is MNHEY, CDR2 SVGAGI. The CDR3 region has the DNA TGTGCCAGCAGTACGCGACAGGGGACGGTCGACGAGCAGTACTTC. It translates to CASSTRQGTVDEQYF.

The J gene is TRBJ1-2, the V gene TRBV6-2 or TRBV6-3; D is unclear. The CDR3 has 17 residues. Germline CDR1 MNHEY, CDR2 SVGEGT. V was pared by 0 bases and J by 8 bases, with 22 bases between. The CDR3 DNA follows: TGTGCCAGCAGTTACTCGTCTAACCCCGCGGTGGTGGTGGGCTACACCTTC. Residues: CASSYSSNPAVVVGYTF.

This chain uses TRBV7-2 with TRBJ1-4; D is possibly TRBD1 (6 bases). The ends were cut back, 2 bases at V and 3 bases at J, with 16 bases in the middle. The germline V gene encodes CDR1 SGHTA and CDR2 FQGNSA. The CDR3 spans 17 residues. This CDR3 is CASSLNSGASSNEKLFF. CDR3 bases: TGTGCCAGCAGCTTAAACTCAGGGGCGTCCTCTAATGAAAAACTGTTTTTT. The full variable domain, its missing parts supplied by reference TRBV7-2 and TRBJ1-4, is GAGVSQSPSNKVTEKGKDVELRCDPISGHTALYWYRQSLGQGLEFLIYFQGNSAPDKSGLPSDRFSAERTGGSVSTLTIQRTQQEDSAVYLCASSLNSGASSNEKLFFGSGTQLSVL.

The gene calls are TRBV6-5 and TRBJ1-1, with 8 bases identical to TRBD1. The CDR3 sequence is 15 residues long. V dropped 4 bases and J dropped 4; count of bases not matched to a gene: 8. Per germline, CDR1 MNHEY and CDR2 SVGAGI. CDR3 nucleotide sequence: TGTGCCAGCAGTTCCTCACAGGGGGGAAGCACTGAAGCTTTCTTT. Translating it yields CASSSSQGGSTEAFF.

V and J are TRBV15 and TRBJ2-2, with a weak D call TRBD1 (5 bases). Trimming cost V 4 bases and J 8 bases, with 11 bases left between them. This CDR3 spans 13 amino acids. Germline-derived CDR1 and CDR2 are LNHNV and YYDKDF (reference sequence). In nucleotides, the CDR3 is TGTGCCACCAGCACAGGGTCTGGTGGGGAGCTGTTTTTT. Its translation is CATSTGSGGELFF. Variable domain in full (rest from reference TRBV15 and TRBJ2-2): DAMVIQNPRYQVTQFGKPVTLSCSQTLNHNVMYWYQQKSSQAPKLLFHYYDKDFNNEADTPDNFQSRRPNTSFCFLDIRSPGLGDTAMYLCATSTGSGGELFFGEGSRLTVL.

This sequence joins TRBV15 and TRBJ2-2; possibly TRBD2 for D (5 bases). Trimming removed 1 base at V and 5 bases at J, with 5 bases between. Looked up from germline, CDR1 is LNHNV and CDR2 is YYDKDF (reference sequence). The CDR3 totals 13 residues. The CDR3 bases are TGTGCCACCAGCAGAGGGGAGACCGGGGAGCTGTTTTTT. This encodes CATSRGETGELFF.

The chain joins TRBV11-3 to TRBJ2-1; weak D call: TRBD2 (6 bases). The V end was cut by 3 bases, the J end by 5 bases, with 14 bases between. The CDR3 runs 15 residues. CDR1 is SGHNT, CDR2 YENEEA, per germline. CDR3: CASSLRVDYNNEQFF. For the CDR3, the DNA is TGTGCCAGCAGCTTGAGGGTGGACTATAACAATGAGCAGTTCTTC.

This clone was detected once. This chain joins TRBV7-9 and TRBJ1-4; a weak D match, TRBD1 (6 bases). The CDR3 sequence is 13 residues long. From germline, CDR1 is SEHNR and CDR2 FQNEAQ (reference sequence). With 2 bases removed from V and 9 bases from J, the gap between germline ends came to 10 bases. CDR3 region: CASSLKGGQKLFF. The CDR3 DNA sequence: TGTGCCAGCAGCTTAAAGGGGGGGCAAAAACTGTTTTTT.

This clone was observed a single time. The V and J genes are TRBV6-5 and TRBJ1-1; D gene unclear. The CDR3 runs 14 residues. V shed 10 bases and J shed 10 bases, with 25 bases lying between them. Per the germline V gene, CDR1 is MNHEY and CDR2 is SVGAGI. CDR3 region: CATNLNNAAFGAFF. DNA for the CDR3: TGTGCCACCAACCTTAACAACGCGGCTTTCGGAGCTTTCTTT.

This chain links TRBV5-6 with TRBJ1-1; D call uncertain. The germline V and J ends were trimmed by 0 bases and 8 bases, with 11 bases remaining between them. This CDR3 is built from 13 residues. Germline assignment: CDR1 SGHDT and CDR2 YYEEEE. This CDR3 is CASSLVSGGEAFF. CDR3 DNA: TGTGCCAGCAGCTTGGTTTCCGGCGGAGAAGCTTTCTTT.

The V call is TRBV4-3, the J call TRBJ1-5, with D tentatively TRBD1 (5 bases). The germline CDR1 and CDR2 sequences are LGHNA and YSLEER. V gave up 1 base and J gave up 7 bases, with 8 bases separating them. The CDR3 contains 13 residues. CDR3 nucleotides: TGCGCCAGCAGCCAAGGGGGCGGCCAGCCCCAGCATTTT. It encodes CASSQGGGQPQHF.

The V gene is TRBV11-2, the J gene TRBJ1-2, with a weak D call TRBD1 (5 bases). Germline CDR1 and CDR2: SGHAT and FQNNGV. Trimming took 1 base from V and 4 from J, leaving 10 bases between them. The CDR3 is made up of 14 amino acids. Here the CDR3 reads CASSLVQVGYGYTF. Here the CDR3 DNA reads TGTGCCAGCAGCTTAGTACAGGTTGGCTATGGCTACACCTTC.

The gene calls are TRBV5-1 and TRBJ2-2; 11 bases are a match to TRBD2. CDR1 is SGHRS and CDR2 is YFSETQ in the germline V gene. V trimming: 5 bases; J trimming: 0 bases; junction bases outside the gene matches: 3. The length of the CDR3 is 16 residues. CDR3 in DNA: TGCGCCAGCAGTGGACTAGCGGGCCCGAACACCGGGGAGCTGTTTTTT. As protein: CASSGLAGPNTGELFF. Supplemented by reference TRBV5-1 and TRBJ2-2, the full variable domain reads KAGVTQTPRYLIKTRGQQVTLSCSPISGHRSVSWYQQTPGQGLQFLFEYFSETQRNKGNFPGRFSGRQFSNSRSEMNVSTLELGDSALYLCASSGLAGPNTGELFFGEGSRLTVL.

This chain links TRBV9 with TRBJ2-3, with TRBD2 identical over 13 bases. Germline-derived CDR1 and CDR2 are SGDLS and YYNGEE. This CDR3 is built from 17 residues. Unmatched junction bases numbered 8, after V lost 2 bases and J lost 5 bases. CDR3 sequence (DNA): TGTGCCAGCAGCGTCGACACTAGCGGGAGGGCCCAAGATACGCAGTATTTT. Encoded protein: CASSVDTSGRAQDTQYF.

This sequence joins TRBV19 and TRBJ1-3; possible D gene TRBD1, 5 bases. Per germline, CDR1 LNHDA and CDR2 SQIVND (reference sequence). V was pared by 5 bases and J by 0 bases, with 20 bases between. The CDR3 is 18 amino acids. The CDR3 DNA sequence: TGTGCCAGTAGTCAAAGACGCCCAGGGCTAATCTCTGGAAACACCATATATTTT. Its protein is CASSQRRPGLISGNTIYF.

This chain joins TRBV27 and TRBJ2-1, with 13 bases matching TRBD2. V shed 5 bases, J shed 0 bases, and the junction held 4 bases outside the gene matches. CDR1 MNHEY and CDR2 SMNVEV come from the germline V gene (reference sequence). This CDR3 comprises 17 residues. The CDR3: CASSRRLAGGSYNEQFF. The CDR3 coding sequence is TGTGCCAGCAGTCGCAGACTAGCGGGGGGCTCCTACAATGAGCAGTTCTTC.

The J gene is TRBJ1-5, the V gene TRBV30; D perhaps matches TRBD1 (5 bases). The CDR3 loop spans 15 amino acids. Per the germline V gene, CDR1 is GTSNPN and CDR2 is SVGIG (reference sequence). V gave up 0 bases and J gave up 3 bases, with 12 bases separating them. The CDR3, as DNA: TGTGCCTGGAGTGTACCGGGGGGGGTCAATCAGCCCCAGCATTTT. Amino acids: CAWSVPGGVNQPQHF.

The chain couples TRBV7-6 to TRBJ2-7, with 9 bases matching TRBD1. CDR3 size: 14 residues. Germline V gene sequence: CDR1 SGHVS, CDR2 FNYEAQ. V lost 5 bases, J lost 7 bases, and 9 bases stayed unmatched. CDR3 nucleotide sequence: TGTGCCAGCAGCCTTTCGGACAGGGGATCAGAGCAGTACTTC. This translates into CASSLSDRGSEQYF.

The V gene is TRBV5-6, the J gene TRBJ2-2; D gene ambiguous. The V end was cut by 2 bases, the J end by 6 bases, with 8 bases between. Germline assignment: CDR1 SGHDT and CDR2 YYEEEE. CDR3 size: 13 residues. CDR3 bases: TGTGCCAGCAGCTTCAGTGTTTCCGGGGAGCTGTTTTTT. Protein: CASSFSVSGELFF.

The genes are TRBV28 and TRBJ1-2, with 9 bases matching TRBD1. The V gene's germline CDR1 is MDHEN and CDR2 SYDVKM. This CDR3 comprises 18 residues. The J segment lost 0 bases and the V segment lost 6 bases, leaving 14 bases of the junction unmatched. CDR3 region: CASSGTGTGTLSNYGYTF. CDR3 nucleotides: TGTGCCAGCAGCGGAACCGGGACAGGGACTCTATCTAACTATGGCTACACCTTC.

The chain carries TRBV6-5 and TRBJ2-1, with a tentative D call TRBD2 (5 bases). The CDR3 runs 14 residues. Trimming stripped 7 bases from V and 6 bases from J, with 16 bases between. From germline, CDR1 is MNHEY and CDR2 SVGAGI. DNA for the CDR3: TGTGCCAGCAACAACGGGGTAGCAGTCAATGAGCAGTTCTTC. Translated, it gives CASNNGVAVNEQFF.

V usage is TRBV27 and J usage is TRBJ1-2; TRBD1 matches 8 bases. Germline V gene data show CDR1 as MNHEY and CDR2 as SMNVEV (reference sequence). This CDR3 contains 12 residues. V lost 9 bases and J lost 7; bases outside the gene matches: 7. CDR3 nucleotides: TGTGCCAGATCGGGCAGGGGGCTTGGCTACACCTTC. This codes for CARSGRGLGYTF.